This T cell receptor beta chain comes out of a study of STAT5B mutations in CD4+ large granular lymphocyte leukemia. CDR1 LNHDA and CDR2 SQIVND come from the germline V gene (reference sequence). V lost 3 bases, J lost 6 bases, and 6 bases stayed unmatched. There are 14 residues in the CDR3. Libraries were prepared by immunoSEQ multiplex PCR; TCRdb keeps only in-frame clonotypes and omits some of them. Seen here are roughly 30,000 clones, 65% to 80% observed once, and the top ten hold roughly 2%. A note on this clone: Its specificity is not known.

Study outcomes and limitations: TRBV06-family usage was enriched in top patient clones (8/27) versus controls (2/35). Main leukemic clonotypes were patient-specific, but roughly 25% appeared at low frequency elsewhere.

The receptor was derived from a human donor in good health. The specimen was CD4+ T cells from blood buffy coats. This chain links TRBV19 with TRBJ2-3, with TRBD2 matching over 7 bases. The CDR3 DNA reads as TGTGCCAGTAGTATTGGCGGGGGAGGGGATACGCAGTATTTT. Its translation: CASSIGGGGDTQYF.